One and the same sample provided the 19 T cell receptor beta chains below, sequenced in a study of vaccination and CD4 T cells after COVID-19. The study sequenced cultured CD4+ T cell DNA using the Oncomine TCR Beta short-read assay. TCRdb reprocessed the PCR reads via MiXCR and lists one record per CDR3 protein. In the table there are over 14,000 distinct CDR3 sequences, roughly half of which are singletons. These receptors' targets are unknown. As for treatment: approximately 11-day PBMC culture with coronavirus spike peptide pools or control peptides (ViraFEST assay). Sample: CD4+ T cells from blood, cultured in vitro. The receptors shown here come from a human donor who had recovered from COVID-19.

In its sample, this clonotype is medium-sized. V gene TRBV6-1 combines with J gene TRBJ1-5, with D possibly TRBD1 on 5 matching bases. The germline V and J ends were trimmed by 5 bases and 6 bases, with 17 bases remaining between them. Looked up from germline, CDR1 is MNHNS and CDR2 is SASEGT. The CDR3 is 15 amino acids. CDR3 DNA: TGTGCCAGCAGTACCCAAACAGGTATAGGTCAGCCCCAGCATTTT. Amino acids: CASSTQTGIGQPQHF.

There are a few counts of this clonotype. The V and J genes are TRBV2 and TRBJ2-7; 8 nucleotides match TRBD1. V lost 1 base, J lost 3 bases, and 5 bases stayed unmatched. CDR1 and CDR2 (germline): SNHLY, FYNNEI. The CDR3 contains 15 residues. CDR3 bases: TGTGCCAGCAGTGAAGAAGCAGGGGGCGGCTACGAGCAGTACTTC. This gives the protein CASSEEAGGGYEQYF.

The chain combines TRBV11-2 with TRBJ2-2; TRBD2 matches at 8 bases. Germline lookup yields CDR1 SGHAT and CDR2 FQNNGV. CDR3 length: 15 residues. With V trimmed by 5 bases and J by 2 bases, 4 bases remained unmatched. CDR3 in amino acids: CASSPLAVNTGELFF. The CDR3 DNA is TGTGCCAGCAGCCCACTAGCGGTTAACACCGGGGAGCTGTTTTTT. Supplemented by reference TRBV11-2 and TRBJ2-2, the full variable domain reads EAGVAQSPRYKIIEKRQSVAFWCNPISGHATLYWYQQILGQGPKLLIQFQNNGVVDDSQLPKDRFSAERLKGVDSTLKIQPAKLEDSAVYLCASSPLAVNTGELFFGEGSRLTVL.

This chain joins TRBV10-3 and TRBJ1-2, with 11 bases that match TRBD1. The V gene's germline CDR1 is ENHRY and CDR2 SYGVKD. CDR3 length equals 14 residues. Trimming cost V 6 bases and J 2 bases; bases outside gene matches: 2. The CDR3 here is CAISGQGANYGYTF. The CDR3, as DNA: TGTGCCATCAGCGGACAGGGGGCGAACTATGGCTACACCTTC.

The chain recombines TRBV24-1 with TRBJ2-1, with D possibly matching TRBD2 (6 bases). V lost 7 bases and J lost 9, with 12 bases in between. The germline CDR1 and CDR2 sequences are KGHDR and SFDVKD. This CDR3 region has 12 residues. This CDR3 is CATRGNGGEQFF. CDR3 in DNA: TGTGCCACCAGGGGGAACGGGGGTGAGCAGTTCTTC.

This clonotype has more than one count but fewer than ten. The chain combines TRBV7-2 with TRBJ1-3, with D possibly matching TRBD1 (5 bases). The CDR3 loop spans 15 amino acids. V dropped 6 bases and J dropped 4 bases, with 16 bases sitting between them. Germline CDR1 is SGHTA and CDR2 is FQGNSA. For the CDR3, the DNA is TGTGCCAGCAGGAAACCCCGGGGGTACGGAAACACCATATATTTT. Its translation: CASRKPRGYGNTIYF.

J is TRBJ2-2 and V is TRBV20-1, with 7 bases fitting TRBD1. The CDR3 sequence is 14 residues long. CDR1 is DFQATT and CDR2 is SNEGSKA in the germline V gene (reference sequence). The J segment lost 1 base and the V segment lost 4 bases, leaving 3 bases of the junction unmatched. CDR3 nucleotide sequence: TGCAGTGCTATCCGGGACAGGAACACCGGGGAGCTGTTTTTT. This gives the protein CSAIRDRNTGELFF.

This clonotype showed up just a few times. The chain recombines TRBV20-1 with TRBJ2-7, with TRBD1 matching 8 bases. This CDR3 has 15 amino acids. Germline trimming cut 1 base from V and 5 bases from J; bases unmatched to any gene: 10. Per the germline V gene, CDR1 is DFQATT and CDR2 is SNEGSKA (reference sequence). The DNA of the CDR3 is TGCAGTGCTAGAGGCATGGACAGGGTCTCGAACGAGCAGTACTTC. It codes for CSARGMDRVSNEQYF.

This chain links TRBV6-5 with TRBJ1-6, with D unclear. The CDR3 extends over 15 amino acids. The germline CDR1 and CDR2 sequences are MNHEY and SVGAGI. The V and J ends lost 2 bases and 5 bases respectively, with 10 bases between them. Here the CDR3 DNA reads TGTGCCAGCAGTTACCTGGGTGGGAATAATTCACCCCTCCACTTT. This codes for CASSYLGGNNSPLHF.

CDR3 bases: TGTGCCATCAACCGGGGGGAGAACACTGAAGCTTTCTTT. Amino acid sequence: CAINRGENTEAFF. The chain links TRBV10-3 to TRBJ1-1, with a possible D match to TRBD1 (5 bases). The CDR3 length is 13 residues. Trimming stripped 7 bases from V and 1 base from J, with 10 bases between. In germline, CDR1 is ENHRY, CDR2 SYGVKD.

The V and J genes are TRBV27 and TRBJ2-6; 11 bases match TRBD1. Per germline, CDR1 MNHEY and CDR2 SMNVEV (reference sequence). This CDR3 is built from 18 residues. The ends lost 2 bases at V and 2 bases at J; junction bases unmatched: 5. The CDR3 here is CASSLRDRGSPGANVLTF. The CDR3 nucleotides are TGTGCCAGCAGTTTACGGGACAGGGGGTCACCTGGGGCCAACGTCCTGACTTTC.

The table lists this clonotype with a few counts. The chain couples TRBV6-1 to TRBJ1-3; TRBD1 aligns across 8 bases. This CDR3 contains 13 residues. V gave up 9 bases and J gave up 2 bases; unmatched junction bases: 3. CDR1 and CDR2 (germline): MNHNS, SASEGT. The CDR3 nucleotides read TGTGCCAGTCGGACAGGGCCTGGAAACACCATATATTTT. Residues: CASRTGPGNTIYF.

J is TRBJ2-7 and V is TRBV2; TRBD2 is a possible D gene (5 bases). This CDR3 comprises 17 residues. Germline V gene sequence: CDR1 SNHLY, CDR2 FYNNEI. V shed 1 base and J shed 0 bases, with 16 bases lying between them. The CDR3 sequence: CASSEGLVGKRSYEQYF. CDR3 DNA: TGTGCCAGCAGTGAAGGGCTCGTCGGGAAACGCTCCTACGAGCAGTACTTC.

The genes are TRBV6-1 and TRBJ2-7, with D unresolved. With 6 bases removed from V and 5 bases from J, the gap between germline ends came to 17 bases. This CDR3 has 14 amino acids. The germline V gene encodes CDR1 MNHNS and CDR2 SASEGT. The CDR3 region has the DNA TGTGCCAGCAGAGCATATGCCTCGGACGACGAGCAGTACTTC. Protein sequence: CASRAYASDDEQYF.

The V gene is TRBV7-2, the J gene TRBJ2-5; D is perhaps TRBD2 (6 bases). Trimming shortened V by 5 bases and J by 5 bases, and 15 bases separated the two germline ends. This CDR3 spans 14 amino acids. CDR1 SGHTA and CDR2 FQGNSA come from the germline V gene. The CDR3, as DNA: TGTGCCAGCAGCCCAGAGCGGCTAGCGGAGACCCAGTACTTC. It is translated as CASSPERLAETQYF. The full variable domain, in which reference TRBV7-2 and TRBJ2-5 provide the parts outside the CDR3, is GAGVSQSPSNKVTEKGKDVELRCDPISGHTALYWYRQSLGQGLEFLIYFQGNSAPDKSGLPSDRFSAERTGGSVSTLTIQRTQQEDSAVYLCASSPERLAETQYFGPGTRLLVL.

The gene calls are TRBV6-1 and TRBJ2-2; D is unclear. V was trimmed by 5 bases and J by 1 base, leaving 5 bases between them. The CDR3 has 13 residues. Germline V gene lookup returns CDR1 MNHNS and CDR2 SASEGT. The CDR3 sequence: CASSPLNTGELFF. The CDR3 DNA reads as TGTGCCAGCAGTCCCTTGAACACCGGGGAGCTGTTTTTT.

This chain connects TRBV30 to TRBJ1-5; TRBD1 might be the D (6 bases). Germline assignment: CDR1 GTSNPN and CDR2 SVGIG (reference sequence). V was cut by 0 bases and J by 1 base, with 10 bases left in between. The CDR3 loop spans 15 amino acids. This chain's CDR3 is CAWSVIGQSNQPQHF. The CDR3 nucleotides are TGTGCCTGGAGTGTAATCGGACAGAGCAATCAGCCCCAGCATTTT.

The rearrangement links TRBV18 to TRBJ2-2, with 7 bases fitting TRBD1. J was trimmed by 7 bases and V by 2 bases; bases with no gene match: 7. Germline V gene data show CDR1 as KGHSH and CDR2 as LQKENI. This CDR3 contains 15 residues. The DNA of the CDR3 is TGTGCCAGCTCACCAAGCAGGGGGATGGTCGGGGAGCTGTTTTTT. Amino acid sequence: CASSPSRGMVGELFF.

This clonotype showed up just a few times. The genes are TRBV6-1 and TRBJ1-5; D is ambiguous. Trimming removed 0 bases at V and 0 bases at J, with 18 bases between. Germline-derived CDR1 and CDR2 are MNHNS and SASEGT. The CDR3 extends over 19 amino acids. The CDR3 region is CASSEASGGYLFSNQPQHF. For the CDR3, the DNA is TGTGCCAGCAGTGAAGCGTCCGGCGGGTATTTATTTAGCAATCAGCCCCAGCATTTT.